Listed here are 10 T cell receptor beta chains from one sample, sequenced in a study of T cell responses to AZD1222 COVID-19 vaccine. Some clones are missing from TCRdb's copy, which holds only in-frame ones; the method was immunoSEQ multiplex PCR. The sample includes 95,000 to 150,000 clones, around nine tenths of them seen just once. Sequenced material: peripheral blood, taken on day 0 of AZD1222 vaccination. The receptors were sampled from an adult in good health.

V gene TRBV7-9 combines with J gene TRBJ2-7; the D is unclear. CDR3 length equals 12 residues. Trimming shortened V by 2 bases and J by 5 bases, and 7 bases separated the two germline ends. Germline CDR1 reads SEHNR; CDR2 reads FQNEAQ (reference sequence). CDR3 in amino acids: CASSLIDNEQYF. In DNA, the CDR3 is TGTGCCAGCAGCTTAATCGACAACGAGCAGTACTTC.

This clone was detected a few times. V usage is TRBV6-5 and J usage is TRBJ1-1; D not resolved. The germline V gene encodes CDR1 MNHEY and CDR2 SVGAGI. The length of the CDR3 is 13 residues. Trimming pared 7 bases from V and 8 bases from J, leaving 17 bases between. The CDR3, as DNA: TGTGCCAGCATTCAATTAGACATCGAGGAAGCTTTCTTT. This translates into CASIQLDIEEAFF.

The DNA of the CDR3 is TGTGCCAGCAGCCCGACAGGCCTAGCTTACTACGAGCAGTACTTC. Its protein is CASSPTGLAYYEQYF. The genes are TRBV11-1 and TRBJ2-7; possible D gene TRBD1, 6 bases. The CDR3 loop spans 15 amino acids. CDR1 and CDR2 from the germline V gene are SGHAT and FQDESV (reference sequence). Trimming left V 5 bases short and J 3 bases short, with 17 bases between. The entire variable domain, with the rest obtained from reference TRBV11-1 and TRBJ2-7, is as follows: EAEVAQSPRYKITEKSQAVAFWCDPISGHATLYWYRQILGQGPELLVQFQDESVVDDSQLPKDRFSAERLKGVDSTLKIQPAELGDSAMYLCASSPTGLAYYEQYFGPGTRLTVT.

The CDR3 here is CASSRQGSRTGELFF. The DNA of the CDR3 is TGTGCCAGCAGTCGACAGGGGTCGCGCACCGGGGAGCTGTTTTTT. The J gene is TRBJ2-2, the V gene TRBV6-5; 8 bases match TRBD1. CDR1 is MNHEY and CDR2 is SVGAGI in the germline V gene. CDR3 size: 15 residues. V was pared by 5 bases and J by 4 bases, with 6 bases of the junction left unmatched.

This chain links TRBV10-3 with TRBJ2-2, with a possible D match to TRBD2 (5 bases). CDR3 length: 14 amino acids. Germline V gene lookup returns CDR1 ENHRY and CDR2 SYGVKD. V lost 4 bases and J 1 base, leaving 7 bases between the germline ends. The CDR3 DNA reads as TGTGCCATCAGTGGTAGCGAGAACACCGGGGAGCTGTTTTTT. It translates to CAISGSENTGELFF.

The chain joins TRBV11-2 to TRBJ2-3; no firm D call. The V gene's germline CDR1 is SGHAT and CDR2 FQNNGV. This CDR3 is 12 amino acids long. Trimming left V 4 bases short and J 3 bases short, with 5 bases between. The CDR3 DNA is TGTGCCAGCAGCTCCCAGACAGATACGCAGTATTTT. Encoded protein: CASSSQTDTQYF.

The J gene is TRBJ1-6, the V gene TRBV5-1; a weak D match, TRBD1 (5 bases). The length of the CDR3 is 16 residues. The germline V and J ends were trimmed by 0 bases and 7 bases, with 14 bases remaining between them. Germline-derived CDR1 and CDR2 are SGHRS and YFSETQ. This CDR3 reads CASSLETAEMNSPLHF. CDR3 bases: TGCGCCAGCAGCTTGGAGACAGCGGAAATGAATTCACCCCTCCACTTT.

This chain links TRBV5-1 with TRBJ1-1, with unresolved D. Germline values: CDR1 SGHRS, CDR2 YFSETQ. The CDR3 is made up of 11 amino acids. V was cut by 0 bases and J by 7 bases, with 4 bases left in between. CDR3 region: CASSLDGEAFF. CDR3 sequence (DNA): TGCGCCAGCAGCTTGGATGGTGAAGCTTTCTTT.

This clone was detected only a few times. The rearrangement links TRBV9 to TRBJ2-1, with D unresolved. The CDR3 extends over 17 amino acids. The germline CDR1 and CDR2 sequences are SGDLS and YYNGEE. Trimming took 4 bases from V and 0 from J, leaving 17 bases between them. CDR3 DNA sequence: TGTGCCAGCAGCCCCTTCGGACGACACAGCTCCTACAATGAGCAGTTCTTC. The encoded protein is CASSPFGRHSSYNEQFF.

J is TRBJ1-5 and V is TRBV4-2, with a weak D call TRBD1 (5 bases). Germline CDR1 reads LGHNA; CDR2 reads YNFKEQ. The CDR3 length is 16 residues. Trimming stripped 0 bases from V and 5 bases from J, with 14 bases between. CDR3 sequence: CASSQDRGRVDQPQHF. CDR3 DNA sequence: TGTGCCAGCAGCCAAGATCGCGGCAGGGTGGATCAGCCCCAGCATTTT.